This TCR beta chain was observed in a study of CD8+ T cells in alopecia areata. Overall study findings and caveats: A single nonresponder leaves the baseline CD8+ expansion link to response uncertain.

Treatment defined: oral pan-JAK inhibitor, 5-10 mg twice daily. Following RNA extraction, reverse transcription yielded cDNA that acted as the sequencing template. Sequencing was performed with immunoSEQ multiplex PCR; in TCRdb, only in-frame clones are kept and a portion is missing. The sample has around 180,000 clones, roughly 70% seen once. A remark on this clone: Its antigen is not identified. In the same sample, other DNA sequences code for this CDR3.

The CDR3 sequence is 14 residues long. Germline V gene lookup returns CDR1 SGHRS and CDR2 YFSETQ. V was trimmed by 0 bases and J by 7 bases, leaving 8 bases between them. This chain connects TRBV5-1 to TRBJ1-6, with D possibly matching TRBD1 (6 bases). The sequencing here drew on CD4+ T cells sorted from blood, taken around week 49, from a patient treated with tofacitinib. The receptor was derived from a human donor with alopecia areata. The chain's CDR3 is CASSLGQENSPLHF. In nucleotides, the CDR3 is TGCGCCAGCAGCTTGGGACAGGAAAATTCACCCCTCCACTTT.